These 5 T cell receptor beta chains were sequenced from one sample in a study of cytomegalovirus exposure and HLA in healthy donors. PCR involved 60 Vbeta and 13 Jbeta primers. Here immunoSEQ multiplex PCR was the method, and the copy in TCRdb shows in-frame clones only, minus some. The sample carries 150,000 to 200,000 clones, 70% recorded once. Source material: PBMCs. The receptor set was obtained from a man aged 18 to 30 in good health and CMV-seropositive.

V and J are TRBV12-5 and TRBJ1-2; D gene unclear. There are 16 residues in the CDR3. V was cut by 6 bases and J by 8 bases, with 25 bases left in between. The V gene's germline CDR1 is LGHNT and CDR2 FRNRAP. CDR3 DNA: TGTGCTAGTGGCACCTCTTTTGGAGGGCGGGATTACGGCTACACCTTC. Its protein product is CASGTSFGGRDYGYTF.

This clone was picked up a small number of times. Other DNA sequences from this sample encode an identical CDR3 as well. This chain links TRBV5-1 with TRBJ1-1, with 9 bases aligning to TRBD1. From germline, CDR1 is SGHRS and CDR2 YFSETQ. CDR3 length: 13 residues. J was trimmed by 5 bases and V by 4 bases; bases with no gene match: 3. In DNA form, the CDR3 reads TGCGCCAGCAGCCTCGGGACAGGGACTGAAGCTTTCTTT. This translates into CASSLGTGTEAFF. Full variable domain (remainder filled in from reference TRBV5-1 and TRBJ1-1): KAGVTQTPRYLIKTRGQQVTLSCSPISGHRSVSWYQQTPGQGLQFLFEYFSETQRNKGNFPGRFSGRQFSNSRSEMNVSTLELGDSALYLCASSLGTGTEAFFGQGTRLTVV.

The V call is TRBV27, the J call TRBJ1-5; tentative D call: TRBD1 (6 bases). The V gene lost 9 bases and the J gene lost 3 bases, with 12 bases spanning the gap. The CDR3 has 13 amino acids. CDR1 is MNHEY, CDR2 SMNVEV, per germline (reference sequence). The CDR3: CASGRGSNQPQHF. Here the CDR3 DNA reads TGTGCCAGTGGCAGGGGATCCAATCAGCCCCAGCATTTT.

This clone was counted once. The chain links TRBV7-9 to TRBJ1-1; a possible D gene is TRBD1 (5 bases). CDR3 length: 15 amino acids. Germline loops: CDR1 SEHNR, CDR2 FQNEAQ (reference sequence). Between the trimmed V and J ends, which lost 5 bases and 7 bases, there was a span of 20 bases. DNA for the CDR3: TGTGCCAGCAGCCGGGGGGTGGAGGGTCGGGGTGAAGCTTTCTTT. It yields the protein CASSRGVEGRGEAFF.

V and J are TRBV9 and TRBJ1-2; D remains unclear. Trimming removed 3 bases from V and 2 bases from J, with 14 bases in between. CDR1 and CDR2 (germline): SGDLS, YYNGEE. The CDR3 totals 15 residues. CDR3 loop: CASSANFLTNYGYTF. The CDR3 DNA reads TGTGCCAGCAGCGCTAACTTCCTTACCAACTATGGCTACACCTTC.